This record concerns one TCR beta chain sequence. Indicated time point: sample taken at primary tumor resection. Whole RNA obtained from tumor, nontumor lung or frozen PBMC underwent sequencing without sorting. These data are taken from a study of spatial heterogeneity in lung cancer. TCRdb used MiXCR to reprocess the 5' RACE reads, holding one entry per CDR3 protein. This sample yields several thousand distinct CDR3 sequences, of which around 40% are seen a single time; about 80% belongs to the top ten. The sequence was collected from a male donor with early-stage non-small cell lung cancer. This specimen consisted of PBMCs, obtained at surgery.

The CDR3 DNA reads TGTGCCTGGAGTGGGGATAGCAATCAGCCCCAGCATTTT. Protein product: CAWSGDSNQPQHF. The chain is built from TRBV30 and TRBJ1-5; D remains ambiguous. V lost 1 base to trimming and J lost 0 bases, with 4 bases between them. Germline assignment: CDR1 GTSNPN and CDR2 SVGIG (reference sequence). The CDR3 length is 13 residues. Together with reference TRBV30 and TRBJ1-5, the CDR3 gives the full variable domain: SQTIHQWPATLVQPVGSPLSLECTVEGTSNPNLYWYRQAAGRGLQLLFYSVGIGQISSEVPQNLSASRPQDRQFILSSKKLLLSDSGFYLCAWSGDSNQPQHFGDGTRLSIL.